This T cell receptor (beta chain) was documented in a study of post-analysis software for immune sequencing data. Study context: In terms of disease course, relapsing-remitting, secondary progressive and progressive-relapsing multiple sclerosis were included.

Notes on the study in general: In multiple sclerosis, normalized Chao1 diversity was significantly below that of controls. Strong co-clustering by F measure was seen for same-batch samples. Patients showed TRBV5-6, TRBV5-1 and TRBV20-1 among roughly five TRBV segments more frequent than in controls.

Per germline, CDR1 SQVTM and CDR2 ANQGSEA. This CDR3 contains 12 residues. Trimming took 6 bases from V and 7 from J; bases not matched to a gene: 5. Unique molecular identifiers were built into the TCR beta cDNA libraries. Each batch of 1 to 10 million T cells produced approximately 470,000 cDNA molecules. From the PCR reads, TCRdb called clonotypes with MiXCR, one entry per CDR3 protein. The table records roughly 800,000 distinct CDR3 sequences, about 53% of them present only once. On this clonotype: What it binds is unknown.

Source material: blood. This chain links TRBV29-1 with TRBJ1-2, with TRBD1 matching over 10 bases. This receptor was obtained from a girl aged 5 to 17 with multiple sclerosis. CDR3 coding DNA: TGCAGCGTGGGGACAGGGGTTTTTGGCTACACCTTC. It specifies CSVGTGVFGYTF.